This entry lists 11 T cell receptor beta chains sequenced from one sample in a study of response to subunit inactivated influenza vaccine. TCRdb reprocessed the RT-PCR reads via MiXCR and lists one record per CDR3 protein. The sample holds 150,000 to 200,000 distinct CDR3 sequences, approximately 12% seen once. Another study also made use of these data, one on T cells expressing NK-cell markers. This second report adds: Generation of TCR beta cDNA was performed by 5'RACE template switching incorporating UMIs.

Here the sequenced sample was CD8+ T cells sorted from PBMCs, taken 11 to 12 days after vaccination. The receptors shown here come from a man aged 50 to 60 who received an inactivated influenza vaccine.

The rearrangement uses TRBV11-2 and TRBJ2-1; D is unresolved. Germline loops: CDR1 SGHAT, CDR2 FQNNGV. V shed 1 base and J shed 2 bases, with 12 bases lying between them. CDR3 length equals 16 residues. The CDR3 is CASSLVPDLAYNEQFF. In nucleotides, the CDR3 is TGTGCCAGCAGCTTAGTTCCGGACCTTGCCTACAATGAGCAGTTCTTC.

This clonotype was counted only a few times. This rearrangement joins TRBV6-1 to TRBJ2-1, with no clear D. The V end was cut by 4 bases, the J end by 7 bases, with 11 bases between. The germline V gene has CDR1 MNHNS and CDR2 SASEGT. The CDR3 consists of 13 residues. CDR3 region: CASSGRTVNEQFF. The CDR3 bases are TGTGCCAGCAGTGGCAGGACGGTTAATGAGCAGTTCTTC.

The V gene is TRBV20-1, the J gene TRBJ2-7, with D possibly TRBD2 on 5 matching bases. This CDR3 is 14 amino acids long. Trimming removed 1 base at V and 2 bases at J, with 12 bases between. Germline CDR1 reads DFQATT; CDR2 reads SNEGSKA (reference sequence). The CDR3 here is CSARGRVYPYEQYF. CDR3 nucleotide sequence: TGCAGTGCTAGAGGGCGGGTTTACCCCTACGAGCAGTACTTC.

V gene TRBV28 combines with J gene TRBJ2-3; a possible D gene is TRBD2 (6 bases). The CDR3 is made up of 15 amino acids. Trimming removed 5 bases from V and 4 bases from J, with 16 bases in between. Per the germline V gene, CDR1 is MDHEN and CDR2 is SYDVKM. In DNA, the CDR3 is TGTGCCAGCAGTCCGAACCCGGGACTCCCAGATACGCAGTATTTT. Amino acid sequence: CASSPNPGLPDTQYF.

This sequence joins TRBV4-2 and TRBJ2-3, with 10 bases fitting TRBD1. J was trimmed by 6 bases and V by 4 bases; bases with no gene match: 7. Looked up from germline, CDR1 is LGHNA and CDR2 is YNFKEQ. This CDR3 is 15 amino acids long. CDR3 in DNA: TGTGCCAGCAGCCGAGGACAGGGGGGTCTGGATACGCAGTATTTT. It is translated as CASSRGQGGLDTQYF.

The chain couples TRBV27 to TRBJ2-7; 9 bases agree with TRBD1. The CDR3 has 14 amino acids. CDR1 and CDR2 (germline): MNHEY, SMNVEV (reference sequence). Trimming cost V 5 bases and J 5 bases; bases outside gene matches: 7. DNA for the CDR3: TGTGCCAGCAGTCTTGGGACAGGGTGGGACGAGCAGTACTTC. This encodes CASSLGTGWDEQYF.

This chain joins TRBV4-3 and TRBJ2-2; D gene unclear. The CDR3 length is 15 residues. Germline CDR1 and CDR2: LGHNA and YSLEER. Trimming removed 1 base from V and 1 base from J, with 7 bases in between. CDR3 in DNA: TGCGCCAGCAGCCAAGCCTTACAGAACACCGGGGAGCTGTTTTTT. Residues: CASSQALQNTGELFF.

The chain uses TRBV21-1 and TRBJ2-7; the D call TRBD1 from the table was never checked on the DNA. TRBV21-1 is recorded as a pseudogene. The CDR3 spans 16 residues. The CDR3 protein is CASSYRGSSDTYEQYF. In DNA, the CDR3 is TGTGCCAGCAGCTACAGGGGTTCTAGCGACACCTACGAGCAGTACTTC.

The gene calls are TRBV29-1 and TRBJ2-7; 7 bases line up with TRBD2. CDR3 length equals 14 residues. CDR1 is SQVTM and CDR2 is ANQGSEA in the germline V gene. V lost 1 base, J lost 4 bases, and 7 bases stayed unmatched. The CDR3 DNA reads TGCAGCGTTGAAGGGGCTAGCGGCCTTTACGAGCAGTACTTC. Residues: CSVEGASGLYEQYF.

V usage is TRBV9 and J usage is TRBJ2-3; no clear D gene. The CDR3 is 15 amino acids. V shed 9 bases and J shed 3 bases, with 20 bases lying between them. Germline V lookup: CDR1 SGDLS, CDR2 YYNGEE. The CDR3 is CATPCEGLSTDTQYF. The CDR3 nucleotides are TGTGCCACCCCGTGCGAAGGGCTGTCAACAGATACGCAGTATTTT.

V usage is TRBV7-9 and J usage is TRBJ1-2, with D unresolved. V was trimmed by 2 bases and J by 8 bases, leaving 12 bases between them. This CDR3 comprises 13 residues. The germline CDR1 and CDR2 sequences are SEHNR and FQNEAQ (reference sequence). The DNA for the CDR3 is TGTGCCAGCAGCTTATTTGAAGGGAACGGCTACACCTTC. Translated: CASSLFEGNGYTF.